These 2 T cell receptor beta chains were all obtained from the same sample, sequenced in a study of T cell responses to AZD1222 COVID-19 vaccine. TCRdb keeps only in-frame clones here, not all; method: immunoSEQ multiplex PCR. This table has approximately 110,000 clones, roughly 87% appearing once. The specimen comprised peripheral blood, sampled 28 days after the second AZD1222 dose. The receptor set was obtained from an adult who received the AZD1222 COVID-19 vaccine.

The chain recombines TRBV7-2 with TRBJ2-2; D not certain. Germline-derived CDR1 and CDR2 are SGHTA and FQGNSA. The germline V and J ends were trimmed by 1 base and 6 bases, with 6 bases remaining between them. This CDR3 comprises 13 residues. The CDR3 region has the DNA TGTGCCAGCAGCTTAGGCGGCTCCGGGGAGCTGTTTTTT. Translating it yields CASSLGGSGELFF.

V is TRBV11-2 and J is TRBJ1-1, with a tentative D call TRBD1 (6 bases). The germline CDR1 and CDR2 sequences are SGHAT and FQNNGV. CDR3 length: 16 amino acids. With 3 bases removed from V and 4 bases from J, the gap between germline ends came to 18 bases. As DNA, the CDR3 is TGTGCCAGCAGCTTCGGACAGTTAAGAGAAGGCACTGAAGCTTTCTTT. It yields the protein CASSFGQLREGTEAFF.